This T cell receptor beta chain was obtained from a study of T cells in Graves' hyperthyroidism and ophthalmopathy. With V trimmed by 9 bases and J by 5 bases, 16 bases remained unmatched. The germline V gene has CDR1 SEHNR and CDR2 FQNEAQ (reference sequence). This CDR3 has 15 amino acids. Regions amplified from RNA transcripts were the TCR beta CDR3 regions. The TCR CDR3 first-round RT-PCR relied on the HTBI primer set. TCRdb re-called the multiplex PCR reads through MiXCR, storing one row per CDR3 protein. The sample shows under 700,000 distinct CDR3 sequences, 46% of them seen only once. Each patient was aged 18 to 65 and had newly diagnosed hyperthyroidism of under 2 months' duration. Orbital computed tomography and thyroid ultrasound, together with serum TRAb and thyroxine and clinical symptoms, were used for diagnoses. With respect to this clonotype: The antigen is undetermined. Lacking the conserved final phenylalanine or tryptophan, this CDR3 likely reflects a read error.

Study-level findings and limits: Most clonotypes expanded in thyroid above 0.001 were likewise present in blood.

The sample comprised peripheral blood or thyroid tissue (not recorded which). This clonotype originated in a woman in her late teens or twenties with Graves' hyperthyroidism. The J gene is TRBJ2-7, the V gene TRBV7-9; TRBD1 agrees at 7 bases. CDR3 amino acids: CASSNPGDSKNEQYL. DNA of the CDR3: TGTGCCAGTAGTAATCCCGGGGACAGCAAGAACGAGCAGTACCTC.